Below, 7 T cell receptor beta chains from the same sample are listed, as sequenced in a study of blood T cell repertoires in COVID-19. TCRdb's table, derived via immunoSEQ multiplex PCR, lists solely in-frame clones and lacks some. The sample comprises over 250,000 clones, approximately 86% of which are singletons, and under 0.95% rests with the top ten. The sequenced sample consisted of peripheral blood. These receptors all stem from a woman in her twenties or thirties with acute or convalescent COVID-19.

This clone was observed a handful of times. The chain links TRBV21-1 to TRBJ1-4; TRBD1, the table's D call, was not compared with the DNA. TRBV21-1 is a documented pseudogene. The CDR3 has 16 residues. DNA for the CDR3: TGTGCCAGCAGCAAAGCGCTCAAGGGGGCAGAGGAAAAACTGTTTTTT. Its protein product is CASSKALKGAEEKLFF.

The chain combines TRBV5-4 with TRBJ2-1; TRBD2 is a possible D gene (5 bases). V was clipped by 4 bases and J by 8 bases, with 22 bases between them. Germline assignment: CDR1 SGHNT and CDR2 YYREEE (reference sequence). This CDR3 comprises 16 residues. The CDR3 DNA reads as TGTGCCAGCAGCCCGGGGAGTCGGCCAGAGGCCCATGAGCAGTTCTTC. It translates to CASSPGSRPEAHEQFF.

This rearrangement joins TRBV21-1 to TRBJ1-5. TRBV21-1 is shown as a pseudogene. The CDR3 length is 15 residues. CDR3 in amino acids: CASSKAWTGNQPQHF. The CDR3 DNA reads TGTGCCAGCAGCAAAGCCTGGACGGGGAATCAGCCCCAGCATTTT.

This chain links TRBV14 with TRBJ1-2; D unresolved. Germline loops: CDR1 SGHDN, CDR2 FVKESK. Trimming left V 0 bases short and J 5 bases short, with 13 bases between. The CDR3 contains 15 residues. Written as DNA, the CDR3 is TGTGCCAGCAGCCAAGAACTTAACAGCATATATGGCTACACCTTC. Protein: CASSQELNSIYGYTF.

The rearrangement links TRBV19 to TRBJ2-7, with 10 positions matching TRBD1. CDR1 is LNHDA, CDR2 SQIVND, per germline (reference sequence). V shed 6 bases, J shed 2 bases, and the junction held 4 bases outside the gene matches. This CDR3 spans 14 amino acids. In DNA form, the CDR3 reads TGTGCCAGTAGCACCGGACAGGGGGCCTACGAGCAGTACTTC. This encodes CASSTGQGAYEQYF.

This clone was seen a single time. The chain is built from TRBV6-5 and TRBJ2-2, with 7 bases aligning to TRBD1. Germline lookup yields CDR1 MNHEY and CDR2 SVGAGI. V was clipped by 5 bases and J by 4 bases; unmatched bases: 7. The CDR3 loop spans 15 amino acids. CDR3 sequence reads: CASSRQGRITGELFF. CDR3 sequence (DNA): TGTGCCAGCAGTCGACAGGGTCGGATCACCGGGGAGCTGTTTTTT.

The rearrangement joins TRBV6-6 to TRBJ2-1; TRBD2 matches 11 bases. There are 17 residues in the CDR3. V shed 5 bases and J 2 bases; nucleotides not matched to a gene: 8. In germline, CDR1 is MNHNY, CDR2 SVGAGI (reference sequence). DNA for the CDR3: TGTGCCAGCAGTCACGGACTAGCGGGCGGGCCCTACAATGAGCAGTTCTTC. Protein: CASSHGLAGGPYNEQFF.